This TCR beta chain comes out of a study of Ad26.COV2.S vaccination and SARS-CoV-2 variants. The CDR3 extends over 13 amino acids. V lost 3 bases to trimming and J lost 6 bases; unmatched junction nucleotides: 1. Treatment reported: about 20 received Ad26.COV2.S at low or high dose, single or two shots; roughly 5 received placebo; per-sample allocation not given. Day 63 after the first vaccine or placebo injection was the time point for sampling. This clone was counted once. Its matching antigen is unknown. Findings and caveats of the study: Placebo recipients trailed vaccine recipients in spike-specific TCR breadth. Vaccine and placebo recipients had similar non-spike TCR breadth.

Some clones are missing from TCRdb's copy, which holds only in-frame ones; the method was immunoSEQ multiplex PCR. The sample consists of around 340,000 clones, 88% of them appearing once. J is TRBJ2-1 and V is TRBV12-3 or TRBV12-4; 8 bases map to TRBD2. This TCR was sampled from a person aged 18-65 years who received the Ad26.COV2.S COVID-19 vaccine or a placebo. Sequencing used peripheral blood, obtained in a trial of Ad26.COV2.S vaccine versus placebo. CDR3 coding DNA: TGTGCCAGCAGTTTGGCGGGGGGCAATGAGCAGTTCTTC. Its protein is CASSLAGGNEQFF.